These 17 T cell receptor beta chains were sequenced from one sample in a study of control samples from healthy donors and cancer patients. Sequenced by immunoSEQ multiplex PCR; TCRdb stores in-frame clones only, minus some. The sample has some 89,000 clones, around nine tenths seen once; the top ten hold approximately 21%. Sequenced material: blood. Receptors originate from a man aged 25-45 years in good health.

CDR3 coding DNA: TGCGCCAGCAGCGCGGGTTCTGGAAACACCATATATTTT. This sequence encodes CASSAGSGNTIYF. The chain links TRBV5-1 to TRBJ1-3; D unclear. The germline V gene encodes CDR1 SGHRS and CDR2 YFSETQ. The CDR3 extends over 13 amino acids. The germline V and J ends were trimmed by 4 bases and 1 base, with 6 bases remaining between them.

The V call is TRBV13, the J call TRBJ1-1; 9 nucleotides align to TRBD1. V lost 5 bases, J lost 0 bases, and 13 bases stayed unmatched. Germline values: CDR1 PRHDT, CDR2 FYEKMQ (reference sequence). CDR3 size: 18 residues. CDR3 DNA: TGTGCCAGCAGCCCCCGAAGGACAGGGGACCCTATGAACACTGAAGCTTTCTTT. This encodes CASSPRRTGDPMNTEAFF.

The J gene is TRBJ2-3, the V gene TRBV6-4; 9 nucleotides line up with TRBD1. In germline, CDR1 is MRHNA, CDR2 SNTAGT. This CDR3 region has 16 residues. The V gene end was trimmed by 4 bases and the J gene end by 4 bases; junction bases not matched to a gene: 9. The CDR3, as DNA: TGTGCCAGCAGTGCAAGAGGGACAGGGAGTGCAGATACGCAGTATTTT. Its translation: CASSARGTGSADTQYF.

The rearrangement uses TRBV27 and TRBJ2-2; no firm D call. Deletions cut 4 bases from V and 6 bases from J, with 9 bases between. This CDR3 has 13 amino acids. Per the germline V gene, CDR1 is MNHEY and CDR2 is SMNVEV (reference sequence). CDR3: CASSSGSSGELFF. CDR3 bases: TGTGCCAGCAGTTCAGGAAGCTCCGGGGAGCTGTTTTTT.

The CDR3 region has the DNA TGTGCCAGCAGCTTAACTAGCGGGGCGCATGGGGATACGCAGTATTTT. Encoded protein: CASSLTSGAHGDTQYF. This chain links TRBV13 with TRBJ2-3, with TRBD2 matching over 10 bases. The CDR3 spans 16 residues. The ends lost 2 bases at V and 6 bases at J; junction bases unmatched: 8. Germline CDR1 reads PRHDT; CDR2 reads FYEKMQ (reference sequence).

This chain's CDR3 is CASSPGTGGNSYTF. The CDR3 nucleotides read TGCGCCAGCAGCCCAGGGACAGGAGGTAACTCCTACACCTTC. The V and J genes are TRBV5-1 and TRBJ1-2, with 8 bases matching TRBD1. This CDR3 has 14 amino acids. Looked up from germline, CDR1 is SGHRS and CDR2 is YFSETQ. V dropped 4 bases and J dropped 10; count of bases not matched to a gene: 12.

This sequence joins TRBV11-2 and TRBJ1-2, with a tentative D call TRBD1 (5 bases). This CDR3 is 15 amino acids long. V was clipped by 1 base and J by 4 bases, with 13 bases between them. Per the germline V gene, CDR1 is SGHAT and CDR2 is FQNNGV. The CDR3 is CASSLGGDPAYGYTF. Here the CDR3 DNA reads TGTGCCAGCAGCTTAGGGGGGGACCCCGCCTATGGCTACACCTTC.

This chain connects TRBV11-3 to TRBJ2-2, with D perhaps assigned TRBD1 or TRBD2 (6 bases each). The CDR3 is made up of 17 amino acids. V was trimmed by 0 bases and J by 4 bases, leaving 15 bases between them. Germline CDR1 reads SGHNT; CDR2 reads YENEEA. The CDR3 nucleotides read TGTGCCAGCAGCTTAGATGGGGGGCGGACGAGCACCGGGGAGCTGTTTTTT. This sequence encodes CASSLDGGRTSTGELFF. Full variable domain (remainder filled in from reference TRBV11-3 and TRBJ2-2): EAGVVQSPRYKIIEKKQPVAFWCNPISGHNTLYWYLQNLGQGPELLIRYENEEAVDDSQLPKDRFSAERLKGVDSTLKIQPAELGDSAVYLCASSLDGGRTSTGELFFGEGSRLTVL.

V is TRBV28 and J is TRBJ2-7; 11 bases match TRBD1. Germline loops: CDR1 MDHEN, CDR2 SYDVKM. V lost 10 bases, J lost 6 bases, and 5 bases stayed unmatched. The CDR3 consists of 12 residues. In DNA, the CDR3 is TGTGCCAACCGCGGGACAGGGGGCGAGCAGTACTTC. Protein: CANRGTGGEQYF.

This chain links TRBV6-1 with TRBJ1-1, with TRBD1 matching 11 bases. The CDR3 loop spans 15 amino acids. Germline CDR1 MNHNS, CDR2 SASEGT. Unmatched junction bases numbered 5, after V lost 3 bases and J lost 5 bases. This CDR3 reads CASSDKGTGGTEAFF. The CDR3 DNA is TGTGCCAGCAGTGACAAAGGGACAGGGGGGACTGAAGCTTTCTTT.

The V and J genes are TRBV27 and TRBJ2-1; 13 positions agree with TRBD2. CDR3 length: 15 amino acids. V was pared by 3 bases and J by 4 bases, with 0 bases of the junction left unmatched. CDR1 and CDR2 (germline): MNHEY, SMNVEV (reference sequence). CDR3 nucleotides: TGTGCCAGCAGTTTGGGACTAGCGGGGTACAATGAGCAGTTCTTC. The encoded protein is CASSLGLAGYNEQFF.

The chain joins TRBV15 to TRBJ2-7; no definite D call. Trimming removed 2 bases from V and 4 bases from J, with 12 bases in between. CDR1 LNHNV and CDR2 YYDKDF come from the germline V gene (reference sequence). The CDR3 loop spans 14 amino acids. This CDR3 is CATSRSRIGYEQYV. CDR3 nucleotides: TGTGCCACCAGCAGAAGTCGGATCGGGTACGAGCAGTACGTC.

The chain recombines TRBV30 with TRBJ1-3; maybe TRBD1 (5 bases). Germline values: CDR1 GTSNPN, CDR2 SVGIG (reference sequence). Trimming pared 3 bases from V and 0 bases from J, leaving 9 bases between. This CDR3 region has 14 residues. The CDR3 DNA reads as TGTGCCTGGAGGAGACAGAGCTCTGGAAACACCATATATTTT. Translation gives CAWRRQSSGNTIYF.

The rearrangement links TRBV7-9 to TRBJ2-7; TRBD1 aligns across 7 bases. The CDR3 is 14 residues long. V lost 4 bases to trimming and J lost 0 bases; unmatched junction nucleotides: 3. The germline CDR1 and CDR2 sequences are SEHNR and FQNEAQ (reference sequence). CDR3 sequence: CASSSGTDSYEQYV. The CDR3 nucleotides are TGTGCCAGCAGCTCAGGGACAGACTCCTACGAGCAGTACGTC.

The chain links TRBV5-4 to TRBJ2-5; 7 bases are a match to TRBD2. This CDR3 is built from 14 residues. Germline V gene lookup returns CDR1 SGHNT and CDR2 YYREEE (reference sequence). Losses at the gene ends were 0 bases for V and 4 bases for J; bases not matched to a gene: 3. The CDR3 is CASSLAGGGETQYF. For the CDR3, the DNA is TGTGCCAGCAGCTTGGCGGGGGGAGGAGAGACCCAGTACTTC. The complete variable domain, with remaining parts taken from reference TRBV5-4 and TRBJ2-5, reads ETGVTQSPTHLIKTRGQQVTLRCSSQSGHNTVSWYQQALGQGPQFIFQYYREEENGRGNFPPRFSGLQFPNYSSELNVNALELDDSALYLCASSLAGGGETQYFGPGTRLLVL.

The V and J genes are TRBV7-9 and TRBJ2-5, with D maybe TRBD1 (6 bases). V lost 4 bases and J 7 bases, leaving 19 bases between the germline ends. The CDR3 spans 15 residues. Germline assignment: CDR1 SEHNR and CDR2 FQNEAQ (reference sequence). The CDR3, as DNA: TGTGCCAGCAGCTCGGCGACAGGCCATTCGGGGACCCAGTACTTC. Translating gives CASSSATGHSGTQYF.

V is TRBV19 and J is TRBJ2-6; D uncertain. Trimming cost V 3 bases and J 4 bases, with 13 bases left between them. The CDR3 covers 16 residues. CDR1 LNHDA and CDR2 SQIVND come from the germline V gene (reference sequence). CDR3 protein: CASSMDPGMGANVLTF. The CDR3 region has the DNA TGTGCCAGTAGTATGGACCCGGGCATGGGGGCCAACGTCCTGACTTTC.